A selection of T cell receptor beta chains follows, all from one sample in a study of PD-L1 blockade in urothelial cancer. Repertoires were generated with immunoSEQ multiplex PCR, while TCRdb's copy carries only in-frame clones and drops some. The sample lists roughly 43,000 clones, 80% seen once, with 15% to 20% in the top ten. Material: PBMCs, obtained around atezolizumab (anti-PD-L1) treatment. These receptors all come from a man aged 60 to 75 with urothelial cancer. Both conserved end residues are trimmed from each CDR3. Fields, in order: V gene, J gene, D gene, CDR3 protein. D genes are given only for firm matches.

>TRBV7-2|TRBJ2-7|TRBD1
ASSQSPGTGGEQY
>TRBV7-7|TRBJ2-5|TRBD2
ASSLGGTSQETQY
>TRBV28|TRBJ1-2|NA
ASRYRDGYT
>TRBV7-8|TRBJ2-1|TRBD1
ASSLPPTGGNEQF
>TRBV5-1|TRBJ2-7|NA
ASSLSPRDSHYEQY
>TRBV2|TRBJ1-2|TRBD1
ASRDPGTGNRGYT
>TRBV4-1|TRBJ2-5|NA
ASSQGAETQY
>TRBV2|TRBJ1-1|TRBD1
ASSRDRGRAF
>TRBV27|TRBJ2-7|TRBD2
ASRRGLEGYEQY
>TRBV27|TRBJ2-2|TRBD2
ASTLRGGRAERATGELF
>TRBV10-2|TRBJ2-5|NA
ASSEAGTGETQY
>TRBV27|TRBJ2-5|TRBD2
ASSLTRREGRETQY